This is a list of T cell receptor beta chains from one sample in a study of blood T cell repertoires in COVID-19. Using immunoSEQ multiplex PCR, the repertoire was profiled, and TCRdb retains in-frame clones only, with some absent. The sample has about 220,000 clones, roughly nine tenths seen once. Material: PBMCs or T cells enriched from blood (not recorded which). These receptors were taken from a woman between 25 and 40 years old who had recovered from COVID-19. Each CDR3 is given with its conserved first and last residue. A D gene is named only where the DNA matches it firmly. The size of a clone is reported for some rows only, either as once, few or many, or as a class for expanded clones.

>TRBJ2-6|.|.|TRBV4-2
TGTGCCAGCAGCCAAGATCAAGGACAGGGGGCCAACGTCCTGACTTTC
CASSQDQGQGANVLTF
>TRBJ1-4|.|.|TRBV3-1/TRBV3-2
TGTGCCAGCAGCGGACAGCCTTTTCTTGAAAAACTGTTTTTT
CASSGQPFLEKLFF
>TRBJ1-2|.|.|TRBV5-1
TGCGCCAGCAGCGCAGGGGTTGGTGGCTACACCTTC
CASSAGVGGYTF
>TRBJ2-1|TRBD1|.|TRBV7-4
TGTGCCAGCAGCCACCGGGACAGGGCCAATGAGCAGTTCTTC
CASSHRDRANEQFF
>TRBJ1-2|.|.|TRBV29-1
TGCAGCGTACGACAGCCCTATGGCTACACCTTC
CSVRQPYGYTF
>TRBJ1-4|.|once|TRBV25-1
TGTGCCAGCAGTAGAGGGATAAATGAAAAACTGTTTTTT
CASSRGINEKLFF
>TRBJ2-7|.|.|TRBV7-2
TGTGCCAGCAGCTTCGAACTCTCCTACGAGCAGTACTTC
CASSFELSYEQYF
>TRBJ2-5|.|.|TRBV4-3
TGCGCCAGCAGCCAAGATAGGGGTCCTTTGGAGACCCAGTACTTC
CASSQDRGPLETQYF
>TRBJ2-5|TRBD1|.|TRBV27
TGTGCCAGCAGCTGGGACAGGGGGGAGACCCAGTACTTC
CASSWDRGETQYF
>TRBJ1-5|.|.|TRBV19
TGTGCCAGTAGTATGCAGGGTAGCAATCAGCCCCAGCATTTT
CASSMQGSNQPQHF
>TRBJ2-7|.|few|TRBV11-1
TGTGCCAGCAGCCAGGGTACCCACGAGCAGTACTTC
CASSQGTHEQYF
>TRBJ1-3|TRBD1|.|TRBV15
TGTGCCACCAGCAGAGGCTTTGGGGACAGCTCTGGAAACACCATATATTTT
CATSRGFGDSSGNTIYF
>TRBJ2-1|TRBD2|.|TRBV5-5
TGTGCCAGCAGCTTGGAAACAGCGGGGGGGCCAATTAACAATGAGCAGTTCTTC
CASSLETAGGPINNEQFF
>TRBJ1-6|.|.|TRBV14
TGTGCCAGCAGCCGTACCAAGGGGAAGAATTCACCCCTCCACTTT
CASSRTKGKNSPLHF
>TRBJ1-1|.|.|TRBV11-2
TGTGCCAGCAGCTTGATGGACAGACAAGAAGCTTTCTTT
CASSLMDRQEAFF
>TRBJ2-7|TRBD2|.|TRBV7-2
TGTGCCAGCAGCTCCAGACTAGCGGCTTACGAGCAGTACTTC
CASSSRLAAYEQYF
>TRBJ2-1|TRBD1|.|TRBV5-1
TGCGCCAGCTCAGGTGGACAGGGGTCCTACAATGAGCAGTTCTTC
CASSGGQGSYNEQFF
>TRBJ2-1|TRBD1|.|TRBV7-2
TGTGCCAGCAGCTTAGGCAGGGGGCGACGAAAAAATGAGCAGTTCTTC
CASSLGRGRRKNEQFF
>TRBJ2-1|TRBD1|once|TRBV19
TGTGCCAGTAGTGCGGGGACAGGGCCATACAATGAGCAGTTCTTC
CASSAGTGPYNEQFF
>TRBJ1-3|.|.|TRBV6-5
TGTGCCAGCAGTTACTCGAGGCAGGGAGGAAACACCATATATTTT
CASSYSRQGGNTIYF
>TRBJ2-7|.|once|TRBV6-5
TGTGCCAGCGGCGTGACTCGATACGAGCAGTACTTC
CASGVTRYEQYF
>TRBJ1-2|.|.|TRBV11-2
TGTGCCAGCAGCTTATATAGGGGGACGGACTATGGCTACACCTTC
CASSLYRGTDYGYTF
>TRBJ1-1|.|.|TRBV7-9
TGTGCCAGCAGCTCTGCAGGGATCACTGAAGCTTTCTTT
CASSSAGITEAFF
>TRBJ1-1|.|.|TRBV9
TGTGCCAGCAACTTTGGGGGGGGCACTGAAGCTTTCTTT
CASNFGGGTEAFF
>TRBJ1-2|TRBD1|.|TRBV12-3/TRBV12-4
TGTGCCAGCAGTGGGGACAGGTTCGGTGGCTACACCTTC
CASSGDRFGGYTF
>TRBJ2-7|TRBD1|few|TRBV3-1/TRBV3-2
TGTGCCAGCAGCCAAGATGGTAGGGACAGGGAGGACGAGCAGTACTTC
CASSQDGRDREDEQYF
>TRBJ1-1|.|.|TRBV5-4
TGTGCCAGCAGCTTGACTGGGAACACTGAAGCTTTCTTT
CASSLTGNTEAFF
>TRBJ1-2|.|once|TRBV5-3
TGTGCCAGAAGCTCGACAGGCCTCCCTAACTATGGCTACACCTTC
CARSSTGLPNYGYTF
>TRBJ1-2|.|.|TRBV5-3
TGTGCCAGCTACCGTGGGGAGGGTAGTCACTATGGCTACACCTTC
CASYRGEGSHYGYTF
>TRBJ1-1|.|.|TRBV19
TGTGCCAGTAGTATAGCGGGAGTCGGGCCTGAAGCTTTCTTT
CASSIAGVGPEAFF
>TRBJ1-1|.|.|TRBV6-5
TGTGCTGAAGGGGTGGGTTACAACACTGAAGCTTTCTTT
CAEGVGYNTEAFF
>TRBJ2-5|.|.|TRBV5-4
TGTGCCAGCAGCGCCGCGGGGGCAGGGGAGACCCAGTACTTC
CASSAAGAGETQYF
>TRBJ2-2|TRBD1|once|TRBV4-1
TGCGCCAGCAGCCAATTAAGGGGGCAGGGCACCGGGGAGCTGTTTTTT
CASSQLRGQGTGELFF
>TRBJ2-6|.|.|TRBV19
TGTGCCAGTAGCCAAATCGGGGTCTCTGGGGCCAACGTCCTGACTTTC
CASSQIGVSGANVLTF
>TRBJ2-4|TRBD1|.|TRBV19
TGTGCCAGTAGTCACAGGGGGTACATTCAGTACTTC
CASSHRGYIQYF
>TRBJ1-1|.|.|TRBV7-9
TGTGCCAGCAGCTTGCTTGGAGAGAACACTGAAGCTTTCTTT
CASSLLGENTEAFF
>TRBJ1-2|.|.|TRBV7-2
TGTGCCAGCAGCTTAGCAGGGGCAAACAACTATGGCTACACCTTC
CASSLAGANNYGYTF
>TRBJ1-2|.|.|TRBV4-3
TGCGCCAGCAGCCAAGGAGCGTGGTATGGCTACACCTTC
CASSQGAWYGYTF
>TRBJ2-4|.|.|TRBV6-6
TGTGCCAGCAAAGAGGACAGATCAGCCAAAAACATTCAGTACTTC
CASKEDRSAKNIQYF
>TRBJ1-1|TRBD1|.|TRBV19
TGTGCCAGTAGTTCCCACGACAGGGGGCGTTCCGAAGCTTTCTTT
CASSSHDRGRSEAFF
>TRBJ1-3|.|.|TRBV7-3
TGTGCCAGCAGCCCGGACAGTCGGTCTGGAAACACCATATATTTT
CASSPDSRSGNTIYF
>TRBJ2-3|TRBD2|.|TRBV19
TGTGCCAGTAGCCCTTCTGCTAGCGGGTGGACGGGGTTCGCCGATACGCAGTATTTT
CASSPSASGWTGFADTQYF
>TRBJ1-5|TRBD1|.|TRBV9
TGTGCCAGCAGCGTAGATGGGCAGGGGGATCAGCCCCAGCATTTT
CASSVDGQGDQPQHF
>TRBJ2-3|TRBD2|once|TRBV4-3
TGCGCCAGCAGCCAGGACACCGGGGGGTTGAGGGGTCACACAGATACGCAGTATTTT
CASSQDTGGLRGHTDTQYF
>TRBJ1-1|.|.|TRBV7-9
TGTGCCAGCAGCTTAGGGCAGGCCAACACTGAAGCTTTCTTT
CASSLGQANTEAFF